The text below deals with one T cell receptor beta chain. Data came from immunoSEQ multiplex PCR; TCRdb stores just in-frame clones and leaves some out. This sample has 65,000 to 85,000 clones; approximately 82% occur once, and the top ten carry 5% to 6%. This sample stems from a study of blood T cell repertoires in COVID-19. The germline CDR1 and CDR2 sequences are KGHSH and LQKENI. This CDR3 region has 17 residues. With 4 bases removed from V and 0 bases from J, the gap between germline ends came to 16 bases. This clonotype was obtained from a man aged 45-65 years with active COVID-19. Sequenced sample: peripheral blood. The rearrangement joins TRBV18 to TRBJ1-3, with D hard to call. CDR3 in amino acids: CASSRSAPRGSGNTIYF. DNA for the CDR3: TGTGCCAGCTCACGCAGTGCCCCTCGGGGCTCTGGAAACACCATATATTTT.